This TCR beta chain was observed in a study of T cell clusters in autoimmune cytopenias. Overall study: TRB sequencing had a median 51,575 reads and approximately 2,200 distinct clonotypes per sample.

General study results and limits: A dominant lymphoma-associated repertoire apparently masked the cluster-lack signature in secondary cytopenia versus chronic lymphocytic leukemia.

Each sample's input was about 250 ng genomic DNA, 38,000 or so genome equivalents. Turning to this clonotype: Its antigen is currently unknown.

CDR1 is GTSNPN, CDR2 SVGIG, per germline (reference sequence). This CDR3 has 15 residues. TRB was amplified by touch-down multiplex PCR, primer pools A and B combined. Using the multiplex PCR reads, TCRdb records one entry per CDR3 protein without DNA. This sample contains 11,000 or so distinct CDR3 sequences. The same sample was also used in a study of T cell repertoires in aging, cancer and after chemotherapy.

The chain uses TRBV30 and TRBJ2-1; TCRdb indicates TRBD2, and absent DNA this call remains unverified. This TCR was sampled from a human donor in good health. The sequencing input was peripheral blood. The CDR3: CAWSGLAGGPSEQFF.